This TCR beta chain was identified during a study of T cells in localized non-small cell lung cancer. The germline CDR1 and CDR2 sequences are MGHRA and YSYEKL. After removal of 3 bases from V and 5 bases from J, the junction contained 4 bases not matched to a gene. The CDR3 is made up of 13 amino acids. Generated by immunoSEQ multiplex PCR, the TCRdb table keeps only in-frame clones and is missing some. The table records some 85,000 clones, around 82% of them present only once. This clone has a count of ten or more. V is TRBV4-1 and J is TRBJ2-7; 7 nucleotides match TRBD1. The sequence was collected from a man between 40 and 69 years old with stage II squamous cell lung carcinoma. This specimen was PBMCs, taken before any cancer treatment. In DNA form, the CDR3 reads TGCGCCAGCAGCCAGGTACAGGGGAACGAGCAGTACTTC. Amino acid sequence: CASSQVQGNEQYF.